These 23 T cell receptor beta chains were all obtained from the same sample, sequenced in a study of response to subunit inactivated influenza vaccine. From the RT-PCR reads, TCRdb called clonotypes with MiXCR, one entry per CDR3 protein. The sample holds 450,000 to 600,000 distinct CDR3 sequences, approximately 6.9% seen once. The material was PBMCs from blood, obtained roughly 24 months after vaccination. All receptors come from a man between 50 and 75 years old who received an inactivated influenza vaccine.

The chain combines TRBV5-5 with TRBJ2-1, with 7 nucleotides matching TRBD1. J lost 4 bases, V lost 8 bases, and 12 bases had no gene match. CDR3 length: 15 amino acids. CDR1 SGHKS and CDR2 YYEKEE come from the germline V gene (reference sequence). CDR3 nucleotides: TGTGCCAGTCACCCTTTCCCGGGACAGTACAATGAGCAGTTCTTC. This codes for CASHPFPGQYNEQFF.

This clonotype was observed at least ten times. This chain links TRBV14 with TRBJ2-3; TRBD1 agrees at 7 bases. Germline CDR1 and CDR2: SGHDN and FVKESK. CDR3 length: 14 residues. V gave up 3 bases and J gave up 5 bases; unmatched junction bases: 5. In DNA, the CDR3 is TGTGCCAGCAGCCAGGACAGGCAGCTAGATACGCAGTATTTT. The encoded protein is CASSQDRQLDTQYF.

The sample holds a few counts of this clonotype. The rearrangement links TRBV7-9 to TRBJ2-7; 7 nucleotides match TRBD1. The length of the CDR3 is 16 residues. Germline lookup yields CDR1 SEHNR and CDR2 FQNEAQ (reference sequence). J was trimmed by 0 bases and V by 5 bases; bases with no gene match: 10. CDR3 nucleotide sequence: TGTGCCAGCAGCGCCCTCCAGACAGGGAGCTCCTACGAGCAGTACTTC. It encodes CASSALQTGSSYEQYF.

This sequence joins TRBV10-3 and TRBJ1-4; no definite D call. There are 13 residues in the CDR3. Germline CDR1 ENHRY, CDR2 SYGVKD. V was trimmed by 7 bases and J by 4 bases, leaving 10 bases between them. The CDR3 loop reads CAITKNVNEKLFF. The CDR3 nucleotides are TGTGCCATCACGAAGAACGTTAATGAAAAACTGTTTTTT.

The rearrangement joins TRBV5-6 to TRBJ1-2; D not certain. The CDR3 runs 12 residues. Trimming took 4 bases from V and 7 from J, leaving 11 bases between them. The germline CDR1 and CDR2 sequences are SGHDT and YYEEEE. This chain's CDR3 is CASSRRSRGYTF. CDR3 nucleotides: TGTGCCAGCAGCCGAAGGTCTCGTGGCTACACCTTC.

This clonotype was seen only a few times. The chain has TRBV10-3 and TRBJ2-4; TRBD1 matches 10 bases. CDR1 and CDR2 from the germline V gene are ENHRY and SYGVKD. The J segment lost 3 bases and the V segment lost 2 bases, leaving 7 bases of the junction unmatched. This CDR3 has 17 amino acids. CDR3 amino acids: CAISEGDRGGGKNIQYF. In nucleotides, the CDR3 is TGTGCCATCAGTGAGGGGGACAGGGGTGGCGGCAAAAACATTCAGTACTTC.

This sequence joins TRBV6-2 or TRBV6-3 and TRBJ1-4; 8 bases are a match to TRBD1. The germline V gene has CDR1 MNHEY and CDR2 SVGEGT. CDR3 length equals 18 residues. Trimming removed 4 bases from V and 0 bases from J; junction bases left unmatched: 10. CDR3 sequence: CASSFIQGAGATNEKLFF. The CDR3, as DNA: TGTGCCAGCAGTTTCATCCAGGGGGCAGGAGCAACTAATGAAAAACTGTTTTTT.

This clonotype was recorded many times. The chain has TRBV6-1 and TRBJ1-4; D remains ambiguous. V lost 7 bases and J lost 0, with 9 bases in between. Germline CDR1 MNHNS, CDR2 SASEGT. The CDR3 runs to 14 residues. CDR3 in amino acids: CASKKGPTNEKLFF. The CDR3 nucleotides are TGTGCCAGCAAGAAGGGCCCAACTAATGAAAAACTGTTTTTT.

This chain joins TRBV20-1 and TRBJ2-1; 10 nucleotides agree with TRBD2. Germline CDR1 is DFQATT and CDR2 is SNEGSKA (reference sequence). V lost 1 base and J lost 4; bases outside the gene matches: 4. The CDR3 extends over 15 amino acids. The CDR3 DNA reads as TGCAGTGCTAGAGGGATTAGCGGGGGGTACAATGAGCAGTTCTTC. Amino acids: CSARGISGGYNEQFF.

At least ten counts were recorded for this clonotype. The chain links TRBV12-3 or TRBV12-4 to TRBJ2-5; no clear D gene. This CDR3 contains 14 residues. V was trimmed by 8 bases and J by 5 bases, leaving 18 bases between them. The CDR3, as DNA: TGTGCCAGCTCCCCGGCCCTAGTAGGGGAGACCCAGTACTTC. Translated: CASSPALVGETQYF.

The chain joins TRBV6-2 or TRBV6-3 to TRBJ2-4, with TRBD1 matching over 7 bases. Germline V gene data show CDR1 as MNHEY and CDR2 as SVGEGT. V was clipped by 6 bases and J by 15 bases; unmatched bases: 20. The CDR3 consists of 15 residues. DNA for the CDR3: TGTGCCAGCAGCCTTAACCCCCTCGGGACAGCGTTCGGGTACTTC. Residues: CASSLNPLGTAFGYF.

V is TRBV20-1 and J is TRBJ2-1; either TRBD1 or TRBD2 may supply D (5 bases each). V lost 3 bases and J lost 3, with 12 bases in between. Germline V CDR1 and CDR2: DFQATT, SNEGSKA (reference sequence). The CDR3 consists of 14 residues. CDR3 protein: CSASGADYYNEQFF. DNA of the CDR3: TGCAGTGCTAGCGGGGCGGATTACTACAATGAGCAGTTCTTC.

The J gene is TRBJ2-5, the V gene TRBV6-2 or TRBV6-3; 9 nucleotides align to TRBD2. The J segment lost 5 bases and the V segment lost 6 bases, leaving 4 bases of the junction unmatched. This CDR3 has 13 residues. CDR1 and CDR2 (germline): MNHEY, SVGEGT. The CDR3 DNA sequence: TGTGCCAGCAGACGGACTAGCGTGGAGACCCAGTACTTC. As protein: CASRRTSVETQYF.

This chain joins TRBV28 and TRBJ2-5, with TRBD1 as a possible D gene (6 bases). This CDR3 is 16 amino acids long. Trimming removed 5 bases at V and 5 bases at J, with 21 bases between. Germline CDR1 and CDR2: MDHEN and SYDVKM. The CDR3 DNA follows: TGTGCCAGCAGTATGACCCAGGGGTACCCGAGGGAGACCCAGTACTTC. Its protein is CASSMTQGYPRETQYF.

The chain carries TRBV7-9 and TRBJ2-6, with D hard to call. The germline CDR1 and CDR2 sequences are SEHNR and FQNEAQ (reference sequence). CDR3 length: 14 residues. The ends were cut back, 5 bases at V and 3 bases at J, with 8 bases in the middle. The CDR3, as DNA: TGTGCCAGCAGCCTTTCTATTGGGGCCAACGTCCTGACTTTC. It encodes CASSLSIGANVLTF.

This chain links TRBV7-9 with TRBJ2-2; 9 bases fit TRBD2. The V segment lost 5 bases and the J segment 2 bases; nucleotides outside the gene matches: 6. In germline, CDR1 is SEHNR, CDR2 FQNEAQ (reference sequence). This CDR3 spans 16 amino acids. The CDR3 coding sequence is TGTGCCAGCAGCCAAGGGCTAGCGGGAAACACCGGGGAGCTGTTTTTT. It encodes CASSQGLAGNTGELFF.

V and J are TRBV20-1 and TRBJ2-3; TRBD2 aligns across 10 bases. There are 13 residues in the CDR3. The V gene's germline CDR1 is DFQATT and CDR2 SNEGSKA (reference sequence). The V segment lost 7 bases and the J segment 3 bases; nucleotides outside the gene matches: 4. The CDR3 nucleotides are TGCAGTGTCCCGGGACTAGCGACAGATACGCAGTATTTT. This sequence encodes CSVPGLATDTQYF.

This chain connects TRBV6-5 to TRBJ1-1; perhaps TRBD1 as D (6 bases). V was clipped by 0 bases and J by 11 bases, with 10 bases between them. This CDR3 region has 12 residues. CDR1 is MNHEY and CDR2 is SVGAGI in the germline V gene. DNA of the CDR3: TGTGCCAGCAGTTACTCAACAGGGTTGGCTTTCTTT. Its protein product is CASSYSTGLAFF.

This clonotype occurred many times. The rearrangement uses TRBV9 and TRBJ2-1; D is perhaps TRBD2 (5 bases). The CDR3 length is 13 residues. Between the trimmed V and J ends, which lost 4 bases and 8 bases, there was a span of 13 bases. Germline CDR1 SGDLS, CDR2 YYNGEE. CDR3 amino acids: CASSLGLLDEQFF. The CDR3 DNA sequence: TGTGCCAGCAGCTTAGGACTTCTGGATGAGCAGTTCTTC.

This clonotype was observed many times. V usage is TRBV6-2 or TRBV6-3 and J usage is TRBJ1-1; D is undetermined. Trimming took 3 bases from V and 8 from J, leaving 7 bases between them. CDR3 size: 11 residues. CDR1 and CDR2 from the germline V gene are MNHEY and SVGEGT. The CDR3 region has the DNA TGTGCCAGCAGTTATCTCAGAGAAGCTTTCTTT. Translating gives CASSYLREAFF.

The chain is built from TRBV20-1 and TRBJ2-3, with TRBD2 matching 10 bases. This CDR3 spans 17 amino acids. V was pared by 0 bases and J by 2 bases, with 8 bases of the junction left unmatched. Germline V gene sequence: CDR1 DFQATT, CDR2 SNEGSKA (reference sequence). The CDR3 DNA is TGCAGTGCTAGAGATGGGTCACTAGCGGGGATCACAGATACGCAGTATTTT. This sequence encodes CSARDGSLAGITDTQYF.

V is TRBV5-4 and J is TRBJ2-3, with 14 bases identical to TRBD2. The CDR3 spans 17 residues. After removal of 5 bases from V and 6 bases from J, the junction contained 11 bases not matched to a gene. CDR1 is SGHNT and CDR2 is YYREEE in the germline V gene (reference sequence). CDR3 region: CASSSPTSGRAGDTQYF. CDR3 DNA sequence: TGTGCCAGCAGTTCTCCGACTAGCGGGAGGGCCGGCGATACGCAGTATTTT.

This clonotype came up many times. The CDR3 DNA reads as TGTGCCAGCAGTGAGGATTTTAGGGTGGGCGAGCAGTACTTC. As protein: CASSEDFRVGEQYF. This sequence joins TRBV6-1 and TRBJ2-7; D not certain. CDR3 size: 14 residues. The ends were cut back, 3 bases at V and 6 bases at J, with 15 bases in the middle. From germline, CDR1 is MNHNS and CDR2 SASEGT.